Shown below are 11 T cell receptor beta chains from a single sample sequenced in a study of blood T cell repertoires in COVID-19. The protocol was immunoSEQ multiplex PCR, while the TCRdb copy is restricted to in-frame clones and leaves out a portion. The table includes around 270,000 clones, 80% to 85% detected once. Sequencing input: peripheral blood. These receptors were collected from a woman in her forties who had recovered from COVID-19.

This CDR3 is CASSWGDRGWSDTQYF. In DNA form, the CDR3 reads TGCGCCAGCAGCTGGGGGGACAGGGGATGGTCAGATACGCAGTATTTT. The chain has TRBV5-1 and TRBJ2-3; 10 bases are shared with TRBD1. This CDR3 has 16 amino acids. The germline V gene encodes CDR1 SGHRS and CDR2 YFSETQ. J lost 4 bases, V lost 3 bases, and 8 bases had no gene match.

This chain joins TRBV20-1 and TRBJ2-7; D not resolved. Germline V gene sequence: CDR1 DFQATT, CDR2 SNEGSKA (reference sequence). The V and J ends lost 0 bases and 8 bases respectively, with 8 bases between them. The CDR3 has 11 amino acids. The CDR3 is CSARERIQQYF. The CDR3, as DNA: TGCAGTGCTAGAGAGCGTATTCAGCAGTACTTC.

This clone occurred once. J is TRBJ2-5 and V is TRBV18; 11 nucleotides match TRBD2. CDR3 size: 15 residues. The germline V gene has CDR1 KGHSH and CDR2 LQKENI. Trimming removed 3 bases from V and 2 bases from J; junction bases left unmatched: 2. CDR3 protein: CASSPRLAGQETQYF. In nucleotides, the CDR3 is TGTGCCAGCTCACCTAGACTAGCGGGGCAAGAGACCCAGTACTTC.

This sequence joins TRBV5-4 and TRBJ2-2, with a possible D match to TRBD2 (5 bases). This CDR3 region has 15 residues. The germline gives CDR1 SGHNT, CDR2 YYREEE (reference sequence). Trimming removed 5 bases at V and 5 bases at J, with 16 bases between. The CDR3 region has the DNA TGTGCCAGCAGTTCCGTTTCGAGGGAAACCGGGGAGCTGTTTTTT. Translated, it gives CASSSVSRETGELFF.

This clone was seen at least ten times. V is TRBV7-2 and J is TRBJ1-2; D remains ambiguous. The germline CDR1 and CDR2 sequences are SGHTA and FQGNSA. There are 13 residues in the CDR3. V was cut by 5 bases and J by 5 bases, with 12 bases left in between. The DNA for the CDR3 is TGTGCCAGCAGCCCCCGAGCGAGATATGGCTACACCTTC. Translation gives CASSPRARYGYTF.

In its sample, this clone is large (0.1 to 1%). J is TRBJ1-1 and V is TRBV19, with a weak D call TRBD1 (5 bases). CDR3 size: 13 residues. CDR1 is LNHDA, CDR2 SQIVND, per germline (reference sequence). The V gene lost 5 bases and the J gene lost 1 base, with 8 bases spanning the gap. The CDR3: CASSWGENTEAFF. The CDR3 nucleotides are TGTGCCAGTAGTTGGGGGGAGAACACTGAAGCTTTCTTT.

This clone was found a few times. The genes are TRBV29-1 and TRBJ1-1; no firm D call. The V end was cut by 4 bases, the J end by 2 bases, with 11 bases between. Germline-derived CDR1 and CDR2 are SQVTM and ANQGSEA. This CDR3 is built from 13 residues. CDR3 sequence (DNA): TGCAGCGTTGTAGGTCAGGTTAACACTGAAGCTTTCTTT. Translating it yields CSVVGQVNTEAFF. Drawing the rest from reference TRBV29-1 and TRBJ1-1, the complete variable domain is SAVISQKPSRDICQRGTSLTIQCQVDSQVTMMFWYRQQPGQSLTLIATANQGSEATYESGFVIDKFPISRPNLTFSTLTVSNMSPEDSSIYLCSVVGQVNTEAFFGQGTRLTVV.

The CDR3 sequence is CASSIAGGLNNEQFF. Here the CDR3 DNA reads TGTGCCAGTAGTATAGCGGGGGGCCTTAATAATGAGCAGTTCTTC. The rearrangement links TRBV19 to TRBJ2-1; weak D call: TRBD2 (7 bases). CDR1 and CDR2 from the germline V gene are LNHDA and SQIVND (reference sequence). V lost 1 base, J lost 7 bases, and 14 bases lay in between. The CDR3 loop spans 15 amino acids.

The chain couples TRBV7-9 to TRBJ2-7; tentative D call: TRBD1 (6 bases). The CDR3 length is 14 residues. With 0 bases removed from V and 6 bases from J, the gap between germline ends came to 12 bases. Germline V gene sequence: CDR1 SEHNR, CDR2 FQNEAQ (reference sequence). The CDR3 protein is CASSLAGASLEQYF. The CDR3 DNA is TGTGCCAGCAGCTTAGCGGGGGCAAGCCTCGAGCAGTACTTC. The complete variable domain, with remaining parts taken from reference TRBV7-9 and TRBJ2-7, reads DTGVSQNPRHKITKRGQNVTFRCDPISEHNRLYWYRQTLGQGPEFLTYFQNEAQLEKSRLLSDRFSAERPKGSFSTLEIQRTEQGDSAMYLCASSLAGASLEQYFGPGTRLTVT.

This clone was recorded once. Here the CDR3 reads CASSQYDSPSGYTF. CDR3 DNA: TGTGCCAGCAGCCAATACGACAGTCCGTCTGGCTACACCTTC. The chain couples TRBV7-2 to TRBJ1-2; possible D gene TRBD1, 5 bases. Deletions cut 5 bases from V and 7 bases from J, with 17 bases between. This CDR3 region has 14 residues. The germline V gene encodes CDR1 SGHTA and CDR2 FQGNSA.

This rearrangement joins TRBV2 to TRBJ2-1; D perhaps matches TRBD2 (6 bases). V was clipped by 7 bases and J by 1 base, with 14 bases between them. The CDR3 has 15 residues. Germline V lookup: CDR1 SNHLY, CDR2 FYNNEI. This chain's CDR3 is CASTFRAGSYNEQFF. CDR3 DNA: TGTGCCAGCACTTTTCGGGCGGGGTCCTACAATGAGCAGTTCTTC. The whole variable domain, filled in from reference TRBV2 and TRBJ2-1, reads EPEVTQTPSHQVTQMGQEVILRCVPISNHLYFYWYRQILGQKVEFLVSFYNNEISEKSEIFDDQFSVERPDGSNFTLKIRSTKLEDSAMYFCASTFRAGSYNEQFFGPGTRLTVL.